This note documents a single TCR beta chain sequence. This sample is part of a study of blood T cell repertoires in COVID-19. Study at large: Italy, Spain and the United States were the sources of the convalescent and acute COVID-19 samples. Sources were T cells, B-cell-depleted T cells, or PBMCs; the material itself was cDNA or gDNA.

With 1 base removed from V and 8 bases from J, the gap between germline ends came to 12 bases. The CDR3 has 15 residues. Per the germline V gene, CDR1 is SGHDN and CDR2 is FVKESK. In the original processing: Amplification of reference gene primers provided the estimated nucleated cell counts. Clones were sequenced by immunoSEQ multiplex PCR, and TCRdb holds only the in-frame ones, with some missing. That table is the source of V, J and clone size, and D and trimming were worked out from the DNA. The sample comprises 100,000 to 150,000 clones, 65% to 85% of which are singletons, and 5.5% to 6.5% rests with the top ten.

The chain combines TRBV14 with TRBJ1-6, with D perhaps TRBD1 (5 bases). The receptor's source is a man older than 75 with active or convalescent COVID-19. The sequencing input was peripheral blood. This CDR3 reads CASSQVGGMYSPLHF. In DNA form, the CDR3 reads TGTGCCAGCAGCCAAGTTGGGGGGATGTATTCACCCCTCCACTTT.